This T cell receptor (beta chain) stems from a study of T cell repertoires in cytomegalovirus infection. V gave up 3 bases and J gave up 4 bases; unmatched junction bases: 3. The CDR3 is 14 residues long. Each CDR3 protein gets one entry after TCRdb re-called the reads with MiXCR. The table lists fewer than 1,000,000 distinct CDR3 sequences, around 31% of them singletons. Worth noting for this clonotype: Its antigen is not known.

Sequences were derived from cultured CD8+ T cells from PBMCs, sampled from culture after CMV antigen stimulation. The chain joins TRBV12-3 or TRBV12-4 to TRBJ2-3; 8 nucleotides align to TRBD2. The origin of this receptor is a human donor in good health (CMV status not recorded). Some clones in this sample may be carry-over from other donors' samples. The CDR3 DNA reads TGTGCCAGCAGTTTTGGTAGCGGGGCAGATACGCAGTATTTT. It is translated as CASSFGSGADTQYF.